This T cell receptor (beta chain) came from a study of T cell changes during pregnancy in multiple sclerosis. The CDR3 contains 15 residues. The table lists this clone with a few counts. Data came from immunoSEQ multiplex PCR; TCRdb stores just in-frame clones and leaves some out. The data contain about 51,000 clones, around 93% of them seen just once; the ten biggest clones take up around 2%. The sample consisted of peripheral blood, taken in the second trimester of pregnancy. The source of this sequence is a female donor with multiple sclerosis, enrolled in a pregnancy study. The chain combines TRBV21-1 with TRBJ1-6. TRBV21-1 is shown as a pseudogene. The CDR3 protein is CAGPPGEDKNSPLHF. CDR3 bases: TGTGCCGGCCCCCCGGGGGAGGATAAGAATTCACCCCTCCACTTT.